These 5 T cell receptor beta chains were all obtained from the same sample, sequenced in a study of blood T cells in healthy people across ages. The authors ran a second PCR of roughly 7 to 11 cycles using a sample-barcoded 5' primer and a J-beta primer mix. TCRdb reprocessed the 5' RACE reads via MiXCR and lists one record per CDR3 protein. This table holds about 1.7 million distinct CDR3 sequences, approximately 30% found once. Sequencing was performed on blood. The receptors stem from a woman in her twenties or thirties in good health.

The CDR3 DNA follows: TGTGCCAGCAGCCAACGAAGGGGAACTAATGAAAAACTGTTTTTT. Translation gives CASSQRRGTNEKLFF. This rearrangement joins TRBV14 to TRBJ1-4; the D gene is possibly TRBD1 (5 bases). The germline CDR1 and CDR2 sequences are SGHDN and FVKESK. This CDR3 comprises 15 residues. V was clipped by 2 bases and J by 1 base, with 8 bases between them. Full variable domain (outside the CDR3, taken from reference TRBV14 and TRBJ1-4): EAGVTQFPSHSVIEKGQTVTLRCDPISGHDNLYWYRRVMGKEIKFLLHFVKESKQDESGMPNNRFLAERTGGTYSTLKVQPAELEDSGVYFCASSQRRGTNEKLFFGSGTQLSVL.

This clonotype was observed a few times. V gene TRBV12-3 or TRBV12-4 combines with J gene TRBJ2-3; the D gene is possibly TRBD2 (6 bases). CDR3 size: 12 residues. The ends were cut back, 3 bases at V and 14 bases at J, with 15 bases in the middle. The CDR3 region has the DNA TGTGCCAGCAGTTTGGGAGGCACCATCAGGTATTTT. Its translation: CASSLGGTIRYF.

Turning to this clonotype: A much larger clone differs by one base, so this may be a read error. This chain links TRBV12-3 or TRBV12-4 with TRBJ2-7; 8 positions match TRBD1. V lost 6 bases and J lost 7; bases outside the gene matches: 17. This CDR3 is built from 16 residues. The CDR3 loop is CASSSPGGISRDEQYF. DNA for the CDR3: TGTGCCAGCAGCTCCCCAGGGGGCATTAGTAGGGATGAGCAGTACTTC.

The chain combines TRBV7-9 with TRBJ1-1; D may be TRBD1 (6 bases). Germline lookup yields CDR1 SEHNR and CDR2 FQNEAQ (reference sequence). The CDR3 is made up of 18 amino acids. Trimming took 5 bases from V and 4 from J, leaving 26 bases between them. This CDR3 is CASSIFGDKRLDATEAFF. The CDR3 DNA sequence: TGTGCCAGCAGCATTTTCGGGGACAAGCGATTGGATGCCACTGAAGCTTTCTTT.

As regards this clonotype: This may be a read error, as it is one base from a much larger clone. The CDR3 end shows no conserved phenylalanine or tryptophan, and so a read error is likely. The CDR3 protein is CASSQDFMGGYGYTC. The DNA for the CDR3 is TGCGCCAGCAGCCAAGATTTCATGGGAGGCTATGGCTACACCTGC. The V call is TRBV4-3, the J call TRBJ1-2; the D is unclear. Germline-derived CDR1 and CDR2 are LGHNA and YSLEER. This CDR3 comprises 15 residues. V was trimmed by 0 bases and J by 4 bases, leaving 12 bases between them.